The T cell receptor (beta chain) under discussion was sequenced for a study of T-cell reconstitution after alpha-beta-depleted transplantation in children. It was with unique molecular identifiers that the TCRbeta library was prepared. MiXCR, run by TCRdb on the PCR reads, gives a single entry per CDR3 protein. The table records about 980,000 distinct CDR3 sequences, 25% to 35% of them present only once. Overall study findings and caveats: Several hundred expanded graft clones reportedly were the source of alpha-beta T cells about two months after transplant. At one year after transplant, newly produced T cells mostly accounted for T-cell counts and diversity. TCRbeta diversity was high at day 60 in some patients (a result of surviving recipient T cells and thymic progenitors).

For this clonotype: Its matching antigen is unknown.

V was clipped by 7 bases and J by 0 bases, with 1 base between them. The CDR3 runs to 12 residues. Germline CDR1 LGHDT, CDR2 YNNKEL (reference sequence). This TCR was sampled from a boy under three years old who had a stem cell transplant for SCID, so the T cells may come from the graft donor. The V and J genes are TRBV3-1 and TRBJ2-6; unclear D gene. The input for sequencing was PBMCs, mostly from graft donor cells, taken 360 days after TCRalphabeta/CD19-depleted stem cell transplant. The CDR3 protein is CASNSGANVLTF. DNA of the CDR3: TGTGCCAGCAACTCTGGGGCCAACGTCCTGACTTTC.